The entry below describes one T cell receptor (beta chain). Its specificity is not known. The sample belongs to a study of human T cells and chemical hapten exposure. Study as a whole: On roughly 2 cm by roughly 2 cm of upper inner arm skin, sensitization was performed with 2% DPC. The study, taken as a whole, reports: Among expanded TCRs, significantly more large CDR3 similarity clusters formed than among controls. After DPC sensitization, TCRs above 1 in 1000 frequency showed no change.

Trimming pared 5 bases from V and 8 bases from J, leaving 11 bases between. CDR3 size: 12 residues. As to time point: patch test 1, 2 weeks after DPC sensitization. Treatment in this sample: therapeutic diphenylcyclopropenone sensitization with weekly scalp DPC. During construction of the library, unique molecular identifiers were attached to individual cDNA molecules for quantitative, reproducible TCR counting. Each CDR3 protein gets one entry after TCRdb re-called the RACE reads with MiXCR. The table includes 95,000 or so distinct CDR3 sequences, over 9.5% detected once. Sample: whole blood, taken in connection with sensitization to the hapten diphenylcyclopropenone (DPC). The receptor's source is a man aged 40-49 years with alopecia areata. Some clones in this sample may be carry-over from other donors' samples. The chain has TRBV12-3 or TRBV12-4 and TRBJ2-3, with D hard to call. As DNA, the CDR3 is TGTGCCAGCAGTCTTGGGGTGATTACGCAGTATTTT. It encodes CASSLGVITQYF.